This T cell receptor (beta chain) was captured in a study of cytomegalovirus exposure and HLA in healthy donors (dated 2017 in TCRdb). At the level of the whole study: An earlier analysis of several hundred of the donors reported approximately 260 Gb of sequence data and 95 million to 120 million unique TCR beta sequences obtained from some 200 million T cells. About 300 gigabases of sequencing data and 70 million to 100 million unique TCR sequences were included in an early release covering several hundred HLA-typed donors. The genetic ancestry cluster associated with self-reported Caucasian donors included over 80% of the approximately 410 genotyped donors. The study aimed to test whether cataloging public T cell receptors could reveal signatures of past pathogen exposure. Using immunosequencing, the study profiled T cell repertoires from 550 to 750 subjects and related those repertoires to cytomegalovirus serostatus. Besides the first cohort of approximately 670 subjects, a separate validation cohort made up of 120 different subjects was used. To predict cytomegalovirus infection status, the study brought together high-throughput TCR immunosequencing, statistical association of individual TCRs with disease status, and machine learning. A later analysis re-examined previously published TCR beta repertoires from several hundred donors and added high-resolution HLA genotyping to investigate patterns of TCR occurrence. In the later analysis, no new phenotypic data were used to find candidate immune exposures; instead, reliance was placed on TCR beta sequences and their occurrence across donors. An earlier analysis of 587 of the donors applied high-throughput TCR beta sequencing to assess whether each TCR beta V gene segment acted as functional or pseudogenic. Alongside the repertoire data, information on donor age, sex, ethnicity and CMV serostatus was compiled. In a later genetic analysis, genome-wide SNP genotypes for about 55% of the roughly 670 donors were used, and that subset was treated as a discovery cohort. All discovery cohort repertoires had been generated on a single sequencing platform. Both class I and class II loci were covered by HLA typing, at four-digit resolution. The number of donors typed differed by locus, with roughly 620-640 for A, B, C, DRB1 and DQB1, around 560 for DQA1, approximately 580 for DPA1, and some 470 for DPB1. Roughly five DR-DQ haplotypes were handled as single units for association and clustering because linkage in the cohort was strong. Among almost 400 genotyped donors of the cohort, an average of approximately 240,000 unique TCR beta nucleotide sequences were sequenced per donor, roughly 20% of them non-productive.

The CDR1 and CDR2 encoded by the germline V gene are SGHTA and FQGTGA. Spanning cysteine to phenylalanine, the CDR3 consists of 15 amino acids. Left in the record is the CDR3 DNA by itself, 45 bases read in frame from the first base. The V end loses 5 bases and the J end loses 10 bases, and a stretch of 23 bases separates them. The cohort was made up of 650 to 700 healthy bone marrow donors. Cohort members were all nominally healthy when sampled, although unrecorded immune exposures were likely present. The donor tested CMV seropositive and was one of the 289 seropositive cohort members. A peripheral blood sample was provided by each donor, and peripheral blood mononuclear cells were used for TCR beta sequencing. The Qiagen DNeasy Blood Extraction Kit was used to extract genomic DNA from the blood cell samples. The library relied on the immunoSEQ multiplex PCR assay. For the multiplex PCR, a mixture combining 60 forward primers for TCR Vbeta segments and 13 reverse primers for TCR Jbeta segments was used. The CDR3 region of rearranged TCR beta genes was amplified from genomic DNA by a multiplex PCR assay. The Illumina HiSeq System was used to sequence the amplified TCR beta libraries as 87-base-pair reads. In the source study's methods: Across the 700 or so repertoires, a later analysis counted some 80 million unique TCR beta chains, 9.5 million to 12 million of which were shared by at least two donors. Raw reads were error-corrected and collapsed into unique sequences by a nearest-neighbor algorithm in which closely related sequences were merged to remove PCR and sequencing errors. V, D and J gene segments were assigned by aligning CDR3 sequences to IMGT reference sequences. For a sequence to be retained, a match of at least six nucleotides was required to both a V gene segment and a J gene segment. A rearrangement counted as productive if the CDR3 had no stop codons and remained in frame with V and J, and every other rearrangement counted as non-productive. CDR3 was defined according to IMGT convention as the region running from the second conserved V-encoded cysteine to the conserved J-encoded phenylalanine. The earlier analysis of fewer than 700 of the donors excluded sequences that lacked an unambiguous match to a single V gene segment. In an earlier analysis of 450 to 700 of the donors, V segments were called functional above 56.7% productive rearrangements and were called segregating when the between-donor standard deviation exceeded 5%. A statistical classification framework was built to diagnose cytomegalovirus status from the catalog of TCR beta chain sequences. V and J gene assignment, in a later analysis, came from comparing TCR nucleotide sequences with IMGT/GENE-DB human TR gene sequences. The TCRdist pipeline was used in a later analysis to assign CDR3 sequences and most-parsimonious VDJ recombination scenarios. In a later analysis, each TCR beta chain was defined by its CDR3 amino acid sequence together with its V-gene family, and reads without a unique V-gene family were excluded. A later analysis removed 592 highly shared, low-generation-probability nucleotide sequences to deal with suspected cross-contamination and a sequencing artifact. A later analysis calculated a clonal expansion index for each public chain from normalized within-repertoire ranks of inferred template counts. Generation probabilities in a later analysis came from a VDJ recombination model fitted to out-of-frame rearrangements, and those results were checked against IGoR. Hypergeometric tests were used in a later analysis to score TCR-TCR, TCR-HLA and TCR-CMV co-occurrence, with a repertoire-size bias correction applied to the TCR pairs. In a later analysis, false discovery rates were estimated by permuting HLA or CMV assignments 20 times. In a later analysis, co-occurring TCRs were grouped using DBSCAN, with TCRdist sequence similarity added in when clustering inside HLA-allele-positive subsets. For co-occurrence clustering, repertoires with fewer than 30,000 or more than 120,000 public chains were excluded, along with a handful of repertoires with anomalous nucleotide sharing. TCRdb's version of the immuneACCESS table is confined to in-frame rearrangements and falls short of the full clone set. An unresolved V gene accounts for under half of the shortfall where checked; the remainder is of unknown origin. V, J and clone size are those of that table, while D and trimming were read from the DNA. The sample data list approximately 71,000 clones, and roughly 78% of these were observed just once. Clones ranked in the top ten supply over 10% of the sample.

About this clone: Its antigen has not been determined. Base-call qualities are not available, and no considerably larger clone is one nucleotide away.

The paper's findings and limits, for the study overall: In a later genetic analysis, a missense DCLRE1C variant was associated with V-gene and J-gene trimming of TCR beta chains, and the association was replicated in an independent cohort. The sequencing pipeline was judged likely to have produced a cluster of highly shared sequence variants as a technical artifact. The 87-base-pair reads could not distinguish some IMGT-functional V segments, including TRBV6-2 and TRBV6-3, so those segments were excluded. Roughly uniform sequencing depth across donors was assumed in presence/absence analyses, although this assumption may not hold. In a later analysis, most CMV-associated TCR beta chains were found to appear HLA-restricted, with HLA associations seemingly driven largely by CMV exposure. In a later analysis, HLA-associated TCR beta chains showed more clonal expansion and lower generation probabilities than non-associated chains that were equally common. The earlier analysis of a few hundred of the donors excluded around 17 rarely observed V segments, including chromosome 9 orphons, because counts were too low. In vitro tests confirmed that a few of the cytomegalovirus-associated TCR beta chains recognize cytomegalovirus antigens. Correlated functional status among segregating V segments might reflect linkage disequilibrium, but an unknown experimental factor could not be ruled out. A later genetic analysis reported fewer N-insertions in productive TCRs among donors in an Asian-associated ancestry cluster than the roughly 700-donor mean. In an earlier analysis of fewer than 750 of the donors, most TCR beta V segments were observed in productive rearrangements about 87% or about 30% of the time, broadly matching IMGT annotations. In this cohort, only TCR beta chains were sequenced, and detectable features were limited by the absence of alpha or paired-chain data. A further reported finding was that TCR beta sequences accurately predicted the HLA-A and HLA-B alleles for most subjects in the first cohort. Several of the top co-occurrence clusters appeared to be linked to parvovirus B19, influenza, CMV and Epstein-Barr virus, according to a later analysis. The classifier was reported to diagnose cytomegalovirus status with high specificity and sensitivity in both the original cohort and the validation cohort. Because HLA typing was unavailable for some donors at each locus, only the typed subset was used in association tests. Most TCR sequences were observed very rarely across donors, whereas some public TCRs were present in many individuals. For the cohort, immune exposure information was limited to CMV serostatus. At a false discovery rate of 0.05, a later analysis linked under 20,000 TCR beta sequences to specific HLA alleles. In a later analysis, the rate of TCR association differed among HLA loci, with DRB1 alleles having the most associated TCRs and HLA-C alleles having the fewest. A total of 150 to 200 TCR beta chains were listed by the study as associated with cytomegalovirus. When HLA alleles, especially DR and DQ, strongly co-occurred, TCR associations were difficult to assign to individual alleles. The authors suggested that the approach could potentially be extended to other disease states and immunological phenotypes.

The receptor was derived from a woman aged 40 to 55 in good health and CMV-seropositive. The sequence is built from TRBV7-3 and TRBJ1-1; no D gene can be assigned with confidence. Sequences were obtained from PBMCs. The CDR3 protein sequence reads: CASSPSARGGWVAFF. The sequenced DNA: TGTGCCAGCAGCCCCTCGGCCCGGGGAGGTTGGGTAGCTTTCTTT.